These 19 T cell receptor beta chains were sequenced from one sample in a study of blood T cell repertoires in COVID-19. Generated by immunoSEQ multiplex PCR, the TCRdb table keeps only in-frame clones and is missing some. The repertoire holds about 120,000 clones, with about 80% as singletons. The sample was peripheral blood. Receptors originate from a woman of 80 years or more with active or convalescent COVID-19.

The rearrangement uses TRBV7-9 and TRBJ2-5; unclear D gene. The ends were cut back, 5 bases at V and 4 bases at J, with 11 bases in the middle. Germline CDR1 SEHNR, CDR2 FQNEAQ (reference sequence). The length of the CDR3 is 13 residues. The CDR3 reads CASSATTLETQYF. Here the CDR3 DNA reads TGTGCCAGCAGCGCCACTACGCTAGAGACCCAGTACTTC.

This clone was counted only a few times. J is TRBJ1-4 and V is TRBV28; D might be TRBD1 (5 bases). The CDR3 consists of 16 residues. The V end was cut by 6 bases, the J end by 0 bases, with 14 bases between. Germline V lookup: CDR1 MDHEN, CDR2 SYDVKM. CDR3 protein: CASSLDTSATNEKLFF. DNA of the CDR3: TGTGCCAGCAGCCTGGACACTTCTGCAACTAATGAAAAACTGTTTTTT. Full variable domain (rest looked up from reference TRBV28 and TRBJ1-4): DVKVTQSSRYLVKRTGEKVFLECVQDMDHENMFWYRQDPGLGLRLIYFSYDVKMKEKGDIPEGYSVSREKKERFSLILESASTNQTSMYLCASSLDTSATNEKLFFGSGTQLSVL.

This clone appeared a single time. The chain links TRBV2 to TRBJ2-1, with 11 bases lining up with TRBD2. Germline V lookup: CDR1 SNHLY, CDR2 FYNNEI. Trimming cost V 5 bases and J 9 bases; bases outside gene matches: 6. CDR3 length: 14 residues. The CDR3 coding sequence is TGTGCCAGCAGTTCTAGCGGGAGGAGCGGTGAGCAGTTCTTC. It is translated as CASSSSGRSGEQFF.

The V and J genes are TRBV2 and TRBJ2-1; 13 bases map to TRBD2. Germline V gives CDR1 SNHLY, CDR2 FYNNEI. The CDR3 totals 16 residues. With V trimmed by 7 bases and J by 9 bases, 12 bases remained unmatched. CDR3 sequence: CASMRTGTSGNSEQFF. Written as DNA, the CDR3 is TGTGCCAGCATGCGTACCGGGACTAGCGGGAACTCTGAGCAGTTCTTC.

The V and J genes are TRBV9 and TRBJ1-2, with D possibly matching TRBD1 (6 bases). This CDR3 contains 15 residues. Germline lookup yields CDR1 SGDLS and CDR2 YYNGEE. V dropped 4 bases and J dropped 8 bases, with 21 bases sitting between them. The CDR3 nucleotides read TGTGCCAGCAGCCGAGAACCAGGGGCGCCGGGGGGCTACACCTTC. As protein: CASSREPGAPGGYTF.

The V call is TRBV28, the J call TRBJ1-2, with D tentatively TRBD1 (6 bases). The V end lost 7 bases, the J end lost 4 bases, and 16 bases lay between the germline ends. Per the germline V gene, CDR1 is MDHEN and CDR2 is SYDVKM. This CDR3 is built from 14 residues. This chain's CDR3 is CASTTTGGSYGYTF. The CDR3 DNA reads as TGTGCCAGCACGACGACAGGCGGTAGCTATGGCTACACCTTC.

The chain carries TRBV24-1 and TRBJ1-1; 7 bases align to TRBD1. Looked up from germline, CDR1 is KGHDR and CDR2 is SFDVKD. After removal of 0 bases from V and 0 bases from J, the junction contained 6 bases not matched to a gene. CDR3 length: 17 residues. The CDR3 sequence is CATSDLRQGVMNTEAFF. For the CDR3, the DNA is TGTGCCACCAGTGATTTGCGACAGGGAGTTATGAACACTGAAGCTTTCTTT.

The chain links TRBV18 to TRBJ1-2, with 8 bases fitting TRBD1. V dropped 4 bases and J dropped 8; count of bases not matched to a gene: 6. The CDR3 loop spans 13 amino acids. From germline, CDR1 is KGHSH and CDR2 LQKENI. CDR3 nucleotide sequence: TGTGCCAGCTCACAAGGACAGGGTCAAGGCTACACCTTC. This codes for CASSQGQGQGYTF.

This chain connects TRBV7-2 to TRBJ2-7, with 9 nucleotides matching TRBD2. This CDR3 contains 14 residues. With V trimmed by 2 bases and J by 5 bases, 4 bases remained unmatched. Germline values: CDR1 SGHTA, CDR2 FQGNSA. The CDR3 DNA follows: TGTGCCAGCAGCTTACCCGGGACTAGCAACGAGCAGTACTTC. It encodes CASSLPGTSNEQYF.

The chain employs TRBV4-2 and TRBJ2-1; 7 nucleotides line up with TRBD2. Germline trimming cut 1 base from V and 7 bases from J; bases unmatched to any gene: 13. CDR1 is LGHNA, CDR2 YNFKEQ, per germline. CDR3 length: 17 amino acids. CDR3 bases: TGTGCCAGCAGCCAAGTTCCACTGGCGGGAGTATGGAATGAGCAGTTCTTC. Amino acid sequence: CASSQVPLAGVWNEQFF.

This chain connects TRBV5-5 to TRBJ1-2; 7 bases are shared with TRBD1. In germline, CDR1 is SGHKS, CDR2 YYEKEE (reference sequence). Losses at the gene ends were 4 bases for V and 1 base for J; bases not matched to a gene: 1. This CDR3 is 13 amino acids long. CDR3 DNA sequence: TGTGCCAGCAGCGGGACAGTTAACTATGGCTACACCTTC. Protein product: CASSGTVNYGYTF.

This clone was seen repeatedly, ten times or more. The V and J genes are TRBV6-2 or TRBV6-3 and TRBJ2-7; 10 bases align to TRBD2. With V trimmed by 4 bases and J by 4 bases, 7 bases remained unmatched. The CDR3 runs 15 residues. Germline V gives CDR1 MNHEY, CDR2 SVGEGT. CDR3 loop: CASSSLSGRWYEQYF. In DNA, the CDR3 is TGTGCCAGCAGTTCCCTTAGCGGGAGGTGGTACGAGCAGTACTTC.

In this sample, this clone turned up once. The rearrangement uses TRBV6-1 and TRBJ1-6, with D possibly being TRBD1 (6 bases). The germline CDR1 and CDR2 sequences are MNHNS and SASEGT. The CDR3 consists of 17 residues. V was clipped by 4 bases and J by 0 bases, with 13 bases between them. For the CDR3, the DNA is TGTGCCAGCAGTGCGCCTACAGGGAGCTCCTATAATTCACCCCTCCACTTT. Amino acids: CASSAPTGSSYNSPLHF.

This chain links TRBV5-1 with TRBJ2-7; 8 bases are shared with TRBD1. Germline V gene lookup returns CDR1 SGHRS and CDR2 YFSETQ. The CDR3 covers 15 residues. With 3 bases clipped from V and 4 bases from J, the junction kept 9 bases outside the gene matches. CDR3 bases: TGCGCCAGCAGCTGGGGACAGGAAGATGTTTACGAGCAGTACTTC. The encoded protein is CASSWGQEDVYEQYF.

The genes are TRBV7-2 and TRBJ2-1; TRBD2 agrees at 12 bases. CDR3 length: 17 residues. The V and J ends lost 5 bases and 8 bases, in that order; junction bases with no gene match: 13. Germline V gives CDR1 SGHTA, CDR2 FQGNSA. The CDR3 loop is CASSPAHLAGGEYEQFF. CDR3 DNA: TGTGCCAGCAGCCCGGCTCACCTAGCGGGAGGGGAGTATGAGCAGTTCTTC.

The chain carries TRBV28 and TRBJ2-7; D is undetermined. This CDR3 is 14 amino acids long. The V gene's germline CDR1 is MDHEN and CDR2 SYDVKM. The V end was cut by 9 bases, the J end by 9 bases, with 24 bases between. This CDR3 is CASSMVGSRGGQYF. In DNA form, the CDR3 reads TGTGCCAGTTCTATGGTTGGCAGCCGAGGCGGGCAGTACTTC.

The chain has TRBV5-1 and TRBJ2-4; tentatively, D is TRBD1 (5 bases). Germline CDR1 is SGHRS and CDR2 is YFSETQ. This CDR3 has 14 amino acids. Trimming pared 4 bases from V and 10 bases from J, leaving 18 bases between. This CDR3 is CASSLDTSIPIQYF. The CDR3 region has the DNA TGCGCCAGCAGCCTGGACACCTCCATACCAATTCAGTACTTC. The whole variable domain, remainder taken from reference TRBV5-1 and TRBJ2-4, is KAGVTQTPRYLIKTRGQQVTLSCSPISGHRSVSWYQQTPGQGLQFLFEYFSETQRNKGNFPGRFSGRQFSNSRSEMNVSTLELGDSALYLCASSLDTSIPIQYFGAGTRLSVL.

V and J are TRBV12-3 or TRBV12-4 and TRBJ1-5; the match to TRBD1 covers 7 bases. The CDR3 spans 12 residues. V was clipped by 5 bases and J by 7 bases; unmatched bases: 2. The CDR3 spells CASSRDSQPQHF. CDR3 sequence (DNA): TGTGCCAGCAGTAGGGACAGCCAGCCCCAGCATTTT.

The chain links TRBV9 to TRBJ2-5; maybe TRBD2 (6 bases). CDR3 length: 15 amino acids. The V end was cut by 4 bases, the J end by 2 bases, with 15 bases between. The germline V gene has CDR1 SGDLS and CDR2 YYNGEE. DNA for the CDR3: TGTGCCAGCAGCTTCTTGGGGGGATTACAAGAGACCCAGTACTTC. Amino acid sequence: CASSFLGGLQETQYF.